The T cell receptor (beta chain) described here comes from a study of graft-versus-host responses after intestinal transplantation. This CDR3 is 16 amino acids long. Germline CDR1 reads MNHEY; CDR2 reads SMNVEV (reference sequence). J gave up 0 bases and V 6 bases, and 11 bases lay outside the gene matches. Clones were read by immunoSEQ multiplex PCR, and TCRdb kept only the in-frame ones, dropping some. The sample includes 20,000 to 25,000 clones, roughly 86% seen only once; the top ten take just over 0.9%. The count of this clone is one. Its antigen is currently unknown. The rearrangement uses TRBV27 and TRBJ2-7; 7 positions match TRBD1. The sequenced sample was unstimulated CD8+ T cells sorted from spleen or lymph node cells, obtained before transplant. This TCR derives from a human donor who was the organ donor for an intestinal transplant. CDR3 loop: CASSPLGRGSSYEQYF. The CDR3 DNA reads TGTGCCAGCAGCCCTTTGGGCAGGGGGAGCTCCTACGAGCAGTACTTC.